Shown below are 10 T cell receptor beta chains from a single sample sequenced in a study of T cell responses to AZD1222 COVID-19 vaccine. Assay: immunoSEQ multiplex PCR; the TCRdb copy retains only in-frame clones and omits some. The table has some 92,000 clones, about 89% seen once. The material was peripheral blood, obtained on day 0 of AZD1222 vaccination. These receptor sequences come from an adult in good health.

The rearrangement uses TRBV7-9 and TRBJ1-1; 7 nucleotides match TRBD1. Germline CDR1 and CDR2: SEHNR and FQNEAQ (reference sequence). The CDR3 sequence is 14 residues long. Losses at the gene ends were 7 bases for V and 2 bases for J; bases not matched to a gene: 7. This CDR3 is CASTLGTVNTEAFF. DNA for the CDR3: TGTGCCAGCACTTTGGGGACAGTTAACACTGAAGCTTTCTTT.

The rearrangement joins TRBV2 to TRBJ1-5, with 10 positions matching TRBD1. The CDR3 length is 14 residues. The junction had 6 bases not matched to a gene; V was cut back by 7 bases and J by 6 bases. CDR1 is SNHLY and CDR2 is FYNNEI in the germline V gene. CDR3: CASTEGTGVQPQHF. In DNA form, the CDR3 reads TGTGCCAGCACAGAAGGGACAGGGGTTCAGCCCCAGCATTTT.

The chain has TRBV30 and TRBJ1-2; D is unclear. The CDR3 runs 15 residues. Trimming removed 2 bases at V and 1 base at J, with 14 bases between. CDR1 GTSNPN and CDR2 SVGIG come from the germline V gene (reference sequence). Here the CDR3 DNA reads TGTGCCTGGAGTCACCTCGACCGCAGTAACTATGGCTACACCTTC. It yields the protein CAWSHLDRSNYGYTF.

The J gene is TRBJ2-1, the V gene TRBV29-1; no clear D gene. CDR1 is SQVTM, CDR2 ANQGSEA, per germline. Trimming shortened V by 0 bases and J by 3 bases, and 15 bases separated the two germline ends. CDR3 length equals 16 residues. The CDR3 DNA reads TGCAGCGTTGAAGATCTGGCGACAAGACTCTACAATGAGCAGTTCTTC. This sequence encodes CSVEDLATRLYNEQFF.

V is TRBV12-5 and J is TRBJ2-1; 7 nucleotides agree with TRBD1. V lost 4 bases and J lost 8; bases outside the gene matches: 11. The CDR3 has 15 residues. Germline loops: CDR1 LGHNT, CDR2 FRNRAP. In nucleotides, the CDR3 is TGTGCTAGTGGTTATGGTGACCAGGGGGATGATGAGCAGTTCTTC. Its protein is CASGYGDQGDDEQFF. Filled out from reference TRBV12-5 and TRBJ2-1, the complete variable domain reads DARVTQTPRHKVTEMGQEVTMRCQPILGHNTVFWYRQTMMQGLELLAYFRNRAPLDDSGMPKDRFSAEMPDATLATLKIQPSEPRDSAVYFCASGYGDQGDDEQFFGPGTRLTVL.

The chain links TRBV7-3 to TRBJ2-1; 7 bases agree with TRBD1. CDR3 length: 15 residues. The germline CDR1 and CDR2 sequences are SGHTA and FQGTGA. Trimming took 3 bases from V and 7 from J; bases not matched to a gene: 9. The CDR3 protein is CASSLEQGIWNEQFF. The CDR3 nucleotides read TGTGCCAGCAGCTTGGAACAGGGGATTTGGAATGAGCAGTTCTTC.

This clone was counted once. The chain links TRBV28 to TRBJ1-1; no firm D call. CDR3 length equals 14 residues. CDR1 is MDHEN, CDR2 SYDVKM, per germline. The ends were cut back, 5 bases at V and 5 bases at J, with 15 bases in the middle. The CDR3 DNA sequence: TGTGCCAGCAGTCAACACGGGGTGGGGACTGAAGCTTTCTTT. Translated, it gives CASSQHGVGTEAFF.

This chain connects TRBV28 to TRBJ1-1; the D is unclear. The CDR3 extends over 12 amino acids. The V gene's germline CDR1 is MDHEN and CDR2 SYDVKM. The V and J ends lost 5 bases and 9 bases respectively, with 13 bases between them. The CDR3 coding sequence is TGTGCCAGCAGTATCCCCGGACGTAAAGCTTTCTTT. This codes for CASSIPGRKAFF.

This clone was seen more than once but under ten times. Other DNA sequences within the sample encode an identical CDR3. The chain recombines TRBV28 with TRBJ1-2; D gene uncertain. Per germline, CDR1 MDHEN and CDR2 SYDVKM. Trimming cost V 2 bases and J 5 bases, with 6 bases left between them. CDR3 length: 12 residues. CDR3 nucleotides: TGTGCCAGCAGTTTAAGACTATATGGCTACACCTTC. It encodes CASSLRLYGYTF.

The chain is built from TRBV6-5 and TRBJ2-1; tentatively, D is TRBD1 or TRBD2 (6 bases each). Germline loops: CDR1 MNHEY, CDR2 SVGAGI. The CDR3 is 12 residues long. The CDR3 nucleotides are TGTCCTCGGGGGCCGGAAAACAATGAGCAGTTCTTC. Encoded protein: CPRGPENNEQFF.